This TCR beta chain was sequenced during a study of blood T cell repertoires in COVID-19. Some clones are missing from TCRdb's copy, which holds only in-frame ones; the method was immunoSEQ multiplex PCR. Here the sample spans under 250,000 clones, 86% being singletons. The sample taken for sequencing was peripheral blood. The clonotype was recovered from a woman aged 55-69 years who had recovered from COVID-19.

The CDR3 sequence: CASSRPSGLLTGELFF. DNA of the CDR3: TGTGCCAGCAGCCGCCCTAGTGGACTACTCACCGGGGAGCTGTTTTTT. V usage is TRBV7-2 and J usage is TRBJ2-2, with D possibly TRBD2 on 6 matching bases. The CDR3 spans 16 residues. The germline gives CDR1 SGHTA, CDR2 FQGNSA. V lost 5 bases and J lost 4, with 17 bases in between.